The rows below give T cell receptor beta chains drawn from one sample of a study of PD-L1 blockade in urothelial cancer. TCRdb keeps only in-frame clones here, not all; method: immunoSEQ multiplex PCR. Altogether 40,000 to 50,000 clones are present, 70% to 90% being singletons, with the ten largest covering 10%. Here the sequenced sample was PBMCs, taken around atezolizumab (anti-PD-L1) treatment. These receptors were collected from a man aged 60-69 years with urothelial cancer. CDR3s include the opening cysteine and the closing phenylalanine or tryptophan. A D gene is named only where the DNA matches it firmly. The size entry is marked missing in some rows and otherwise reads once, few, many or a size class.

D,J,V,size,CDR3,DNA
TRBD2,TRBJ2-7,TRBV7-2,-,CASSLGKRGYYEQYF,TGTGCCAGCAGCTTAGGAAAGCGGGGTTATTACGAGCAGTACTTC
-,TRBJ1-6,TRBV20-1,-,CSASNNSPLHF,TGCAGTGCTTCCAATAATTCACCCCTCCACTTT
-,TRBJ2-5,TRBV5-1,-,CASSSLSGEETQYF,TGCGCCAGCAGCTCACTGTCCGGGGAAGAGACCCAGTACTTC
TRBD2,TRBJ2-5,TRBV4-2,-,CASSQPSGPQETQYF,TGTGCCAGCAGCCAGCCTAGCGGACCCCAAGAGACCCAGTACTTC
-,TRBJ1-3,TRBV30,-,CAWSDDSDSGNTIYF,TGTGCCTGGAGCGATGACAGCGACTCTGGAAACACCATATATTTT
TRBD1,TRBJ2-1,TRBV5-1,-,CASSLGTALNEQFF,TGCGCCAGCAGCTTAGGGACAGCCCTCAATGAGCAGTTCTTC
-,TRBJ1-6,TRBV7-9,few,CASSTDRYNSPLHF,TGTGCCAGCAGCACGGACAGATATAATTCACCCCTCCACTTT
-,TRBJ2-1,TRBV7-2,few,CASSLDSYSYNEQFF,TGTGCCAGCAGCTTAGACAGTTACTCCTACAATGAGCAGTTCTTC
-,TRBJ2-7,TRBV29-1,-,CSVQGLSYEQYF,TGCAGCGTTCAGGGTCTGTCCTACGAGCAGTACTTC
TRBD2,TRBJ2-5,TRBV4-1,-,CASSQDRPSGGSGETQYF,TGCGCCAGCAGCCAAGATAGGCCTAGCGGGGGGTCAGGAGAGACCCAGTACTTC
TRBD1,TRBJ1-5,TRBV19,once,CASKTGDRGSNQPQHF,TGTGCCAGTAAAACGGGAGACAGGGGGTCTAATCAGCCCCAGCATTTT
-,TRBJ1-1,TRBV12-5,-,CASGPNLRDPEAFF,TGTGCTAGTGGTCCAAACCTGCGGGACCCTGAAGCTTTCTTT
-,TRBJ2-6,TRBV19,once,CATQSGANVLTF,TGTGCCACTCAGTCTGGGGCCAACGTCCTGACTTTC
TRBD1,TRBJ1-2,TRBV5-4,-,CASSQTGLPGGYTF,TGTGCCAGCAGCCAGACAGGGTTGCCGGGGGGCTACACCTTC
TRBD2,TRBJ2-1,TRBV29-1,-,CSVEGGLAGGYNEQFF,TGCAGCGTTGAAGGGGGACTGGCGGGGGGGTACAATGAGCAGTTCTTC
TRBD1,TRBJ1-1,TRBV19,-,CASSTPQGASTEAFF,TGTGCCAGTAGTACCCCCCAGGGGGCGTCCACTGAAGCTTTCTTT